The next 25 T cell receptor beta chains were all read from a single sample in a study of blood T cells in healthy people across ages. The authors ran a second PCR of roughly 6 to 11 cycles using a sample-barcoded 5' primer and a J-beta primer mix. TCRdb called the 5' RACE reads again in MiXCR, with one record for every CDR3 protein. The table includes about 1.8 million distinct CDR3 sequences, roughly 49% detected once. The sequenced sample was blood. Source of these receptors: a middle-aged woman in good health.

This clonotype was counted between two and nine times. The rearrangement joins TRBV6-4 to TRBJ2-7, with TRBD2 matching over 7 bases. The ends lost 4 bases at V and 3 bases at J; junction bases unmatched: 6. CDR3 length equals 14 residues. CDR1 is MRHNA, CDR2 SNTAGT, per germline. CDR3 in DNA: TGTGCCAGCAGTGTACGAGGACTAGACTACGAGCAGTACTTC. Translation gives CASSVRGLDYEQYF.

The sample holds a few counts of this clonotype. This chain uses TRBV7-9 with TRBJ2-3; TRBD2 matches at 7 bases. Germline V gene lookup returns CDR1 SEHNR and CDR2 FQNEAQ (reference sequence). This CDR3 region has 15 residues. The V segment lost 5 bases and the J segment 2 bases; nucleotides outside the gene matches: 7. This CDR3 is CASSLRAGNTDTQYF. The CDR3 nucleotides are TGTGCCAGCAGCCTAAGAGCGGGAAACACAGATACGCAGTATTTT.

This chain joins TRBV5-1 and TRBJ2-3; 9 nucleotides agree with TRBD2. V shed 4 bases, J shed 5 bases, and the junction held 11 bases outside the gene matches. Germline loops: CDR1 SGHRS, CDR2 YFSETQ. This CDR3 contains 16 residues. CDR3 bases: TGCGCCAGCAGCGCCCGGCCTAGCGGGGATATAGATACGCAGTATTTT. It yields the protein CASSARPSGDIDTQYF.

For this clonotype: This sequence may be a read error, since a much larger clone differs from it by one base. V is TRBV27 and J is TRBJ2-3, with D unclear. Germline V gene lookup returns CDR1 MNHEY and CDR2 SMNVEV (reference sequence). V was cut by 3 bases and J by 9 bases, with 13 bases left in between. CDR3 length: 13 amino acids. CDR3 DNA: TGTGCCAGCAGTTTGGGTTGGACGGAGACGCAGTATTTT. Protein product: CASSLGWTETQYF.

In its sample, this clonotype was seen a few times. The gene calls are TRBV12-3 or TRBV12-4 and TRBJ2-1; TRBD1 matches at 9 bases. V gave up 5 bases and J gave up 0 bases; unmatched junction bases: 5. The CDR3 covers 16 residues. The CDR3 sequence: CASSGLDRGSYNEQFF. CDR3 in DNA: TGTGCCAGCAGTGGATTGGACAGGGGCTCCTACAATGAGCAGTTCTTC.

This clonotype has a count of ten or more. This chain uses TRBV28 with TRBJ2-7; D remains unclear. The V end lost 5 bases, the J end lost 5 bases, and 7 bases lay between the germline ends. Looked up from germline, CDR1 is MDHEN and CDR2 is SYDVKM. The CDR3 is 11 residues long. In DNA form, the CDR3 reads TGTGCCAGCAGTCCCCTCCACGAGCAGTACTTC. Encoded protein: CASSPLHEQYF.

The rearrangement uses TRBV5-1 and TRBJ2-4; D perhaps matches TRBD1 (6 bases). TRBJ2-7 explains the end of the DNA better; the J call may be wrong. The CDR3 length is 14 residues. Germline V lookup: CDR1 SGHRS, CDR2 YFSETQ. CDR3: CASSLRTEFDEQYF. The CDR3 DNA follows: TGCGCCAGCAGCCTACGGACAGAATTTGACGAGCAGTACTTC.

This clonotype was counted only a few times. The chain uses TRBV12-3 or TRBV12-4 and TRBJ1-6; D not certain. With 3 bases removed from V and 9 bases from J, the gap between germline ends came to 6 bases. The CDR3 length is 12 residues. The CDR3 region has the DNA TGTGCCAGCAGTTTGTTCTCTTCACCCCTCCACTTT. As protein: CASSLFSSPLHF.

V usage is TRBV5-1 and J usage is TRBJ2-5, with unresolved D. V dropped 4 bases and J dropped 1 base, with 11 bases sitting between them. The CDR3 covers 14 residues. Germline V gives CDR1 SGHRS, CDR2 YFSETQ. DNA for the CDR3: TGCGCCAGCAGCGTGGAAGGGATCCAAGAGACCCAGTACTTC. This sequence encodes CASSVEGIQETQYF.

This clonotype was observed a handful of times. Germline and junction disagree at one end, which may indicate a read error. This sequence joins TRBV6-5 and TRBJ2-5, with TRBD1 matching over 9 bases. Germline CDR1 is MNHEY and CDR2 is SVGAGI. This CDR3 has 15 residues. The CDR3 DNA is TGTGCCAGCAGTTACCAGGGACAGGGCTTGGAGACCCAGTATTTC. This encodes CASSYQGQGLETQYF.

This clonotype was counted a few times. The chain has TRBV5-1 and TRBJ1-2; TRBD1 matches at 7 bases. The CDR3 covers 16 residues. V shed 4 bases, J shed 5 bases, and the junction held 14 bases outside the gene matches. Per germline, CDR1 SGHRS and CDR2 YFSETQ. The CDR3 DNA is TGCGCCAGCAGCCGCGAAGGACAGGCCCCAGCGTATGGCTACACCTTC. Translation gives CASSREGQAPAYGYTF.

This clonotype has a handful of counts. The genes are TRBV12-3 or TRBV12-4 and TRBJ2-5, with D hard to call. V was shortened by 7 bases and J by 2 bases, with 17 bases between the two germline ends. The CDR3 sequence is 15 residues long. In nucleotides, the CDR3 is TGTGCCAGCAAGGCAGGCTCAAACTGGCAAGAGACCCAGTACTTC. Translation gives CASKAGSNWQETQYF.

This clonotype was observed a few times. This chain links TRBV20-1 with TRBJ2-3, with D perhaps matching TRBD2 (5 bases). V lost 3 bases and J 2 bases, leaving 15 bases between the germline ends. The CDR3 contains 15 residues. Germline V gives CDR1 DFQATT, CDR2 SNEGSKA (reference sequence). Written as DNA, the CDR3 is TGCAGTGCTAGCGTCCTAGCCTTTGCCACAGATACGCAGTATTTT. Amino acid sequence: CSASVLAFATDTQYF.

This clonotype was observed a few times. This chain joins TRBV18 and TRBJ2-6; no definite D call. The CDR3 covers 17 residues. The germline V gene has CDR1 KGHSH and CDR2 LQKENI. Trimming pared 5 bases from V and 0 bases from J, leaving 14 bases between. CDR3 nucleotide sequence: TGTGCCAGCTCAGCGATTGGTAGCCTCTCTGGGGCCAACGTCCTGACTTTC. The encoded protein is CASSAIGSLSGANVLTF.

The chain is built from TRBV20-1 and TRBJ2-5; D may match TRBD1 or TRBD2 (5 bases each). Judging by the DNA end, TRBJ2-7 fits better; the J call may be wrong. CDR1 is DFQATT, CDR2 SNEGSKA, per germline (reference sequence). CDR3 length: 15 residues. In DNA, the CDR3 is TGCAGTGCTAGAGATGAGAGGGGCGGTGGAAACGAGCAGTACTTC. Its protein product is CSARDERGGGNEQYF.

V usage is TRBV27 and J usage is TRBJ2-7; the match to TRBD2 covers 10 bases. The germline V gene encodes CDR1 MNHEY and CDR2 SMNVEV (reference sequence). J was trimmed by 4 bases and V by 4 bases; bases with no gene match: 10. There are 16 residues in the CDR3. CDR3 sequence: CASSSRSSGSRYEQYF. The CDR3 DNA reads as TGTGCCAGCAGTTCTCGGTCTAGCGGGAGTCGGTACGAGCAGTACTTC.

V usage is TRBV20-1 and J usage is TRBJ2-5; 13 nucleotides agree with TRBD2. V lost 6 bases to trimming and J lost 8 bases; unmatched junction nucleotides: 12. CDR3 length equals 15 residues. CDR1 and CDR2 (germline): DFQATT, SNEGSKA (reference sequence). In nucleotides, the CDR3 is TGCAGTGCCCCGACTAGCGGGGGGACCCAAAGAACCCAGTACTTC. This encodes CSAPTSGGTQRTQYF.

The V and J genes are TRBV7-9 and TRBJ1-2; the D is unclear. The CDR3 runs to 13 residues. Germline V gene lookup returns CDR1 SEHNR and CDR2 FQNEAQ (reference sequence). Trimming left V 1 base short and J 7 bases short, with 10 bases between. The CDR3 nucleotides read TGTGCCAGCAGCTTAGGAATAGGGTCTGGCTACACCTTC. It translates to CASSLGIGSGYTF.

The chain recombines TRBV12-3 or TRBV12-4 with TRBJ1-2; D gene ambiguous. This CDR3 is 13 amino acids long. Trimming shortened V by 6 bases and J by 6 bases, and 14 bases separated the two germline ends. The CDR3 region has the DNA TGTGCCAGCAGCCTACAGAATGTCGATGGCTACACCTTC. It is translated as CASSLQNVDGYTF.

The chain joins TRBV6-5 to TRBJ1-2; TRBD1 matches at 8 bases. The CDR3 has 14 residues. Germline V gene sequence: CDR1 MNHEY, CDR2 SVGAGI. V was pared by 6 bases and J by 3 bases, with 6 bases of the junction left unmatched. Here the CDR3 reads CASRPTGGYYGYTF. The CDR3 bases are TGTGCCAGCAGACCCACAGGGGGTTACTATGGCTACACCTTC.

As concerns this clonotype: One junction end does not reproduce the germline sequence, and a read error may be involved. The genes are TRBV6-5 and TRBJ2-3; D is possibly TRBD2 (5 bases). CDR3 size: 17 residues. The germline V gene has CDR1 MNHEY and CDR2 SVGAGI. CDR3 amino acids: CASSYSILLVRYRYAVF. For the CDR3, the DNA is TGTGCCAGCAGTTACTCGATTCTACTAGTTCGGTACAGATACGCAGTATTT.

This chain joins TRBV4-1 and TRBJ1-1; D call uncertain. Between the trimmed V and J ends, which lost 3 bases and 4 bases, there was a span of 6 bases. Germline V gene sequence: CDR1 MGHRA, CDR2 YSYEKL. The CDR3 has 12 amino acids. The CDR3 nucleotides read TGCGCCAGCAGCCATTGGAGCACTGAAGCTTTCTTT. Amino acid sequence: CASSHWSTEAFF.

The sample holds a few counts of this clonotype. CDR3 nucleotides: TGTGCCACCAGTGATTTGACGGCAGGGCAAGAGACCCAGTACTTC. Residues: CATSDLTAGQETQYF. The V gene is TRBV24-1, the J gene TRBJ2-5; TRBD1 is a possible D gene (5 bases). Trimming shortened V by 0 bases and J by 2 bases, and 9 bases separated the two germline ends. The CDR3 length is 15 residues. Germline lookup yields CDR1 KGHDR and CDR2 SFDVKD.

Written as DNA, the CDR3 is TGTGCCAGCAGTGAGCCCGACAGGGAAGCATTCTATGGCTACACCTTC. As protein: CASSEPDREAFYGYTF. The chain combines TRBV25-1 with TRBJ1-2; 7 bases map to TRBD1. This CDR3 region has 16 residues. V was clipped by 3 bases and J by 4 bases; unmatched bases: 11. The V gene's germline CDR1 is MGHDK and CDR2 SYGVNS.

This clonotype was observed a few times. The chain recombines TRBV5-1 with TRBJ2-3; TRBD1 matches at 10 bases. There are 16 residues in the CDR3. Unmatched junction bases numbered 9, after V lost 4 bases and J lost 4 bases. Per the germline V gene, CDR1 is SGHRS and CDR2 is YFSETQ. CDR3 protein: CASSLGWDRGSDTQYF. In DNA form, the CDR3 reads TGCGCCAGCAGCCTGGGTTGGGACAGGGGATCAGATACGCAGTATTTT.